This entry lists 13 T cell receptor beta chains sequenced from one sample in a study of blood T cell repertoires in COVID-19. TCRdb keeps only in-frame clones here, not all; method: immunoSEQ multiplex PCR. The data show more than 45,000 clones, about nine tenths seen once. Sequences were obtained from peripheral blood. Receptors were obtained from a man in his 70s with acute or convalescent COVID-19.

The chain recombines TRBV9 with TRBJ2-1, with no clear D. Germline V gives CDR1 SGDLS, CDR2 YYNGEE. The ends were cut back, 5 bases at V and 1 base at J, with 16 bases in the middle. The CDR3 length is 16 residues. The CDR3 sequence: CASRPSESRSYNEQFF. In DNA, the CDR3 is TGTGCCAGCAGACCTTCTGAGAGTAGATCCTACAATGAGCAGTTCTTC.

The rearrangement links TRBV7-2 to TRBJ2-2; 15 positions match TRBD2. This CDR3 spans 19 amino acids. Germline CDR1 reads SGHTA; CDR2 reads FQGNSA. J lost 4 bases, V lost 5 bases, and 11 bases had no gene match. CDR3 region: CASSTPGLAGGWGTGELFF. CDR3 DNA: TGTGCCAGCAGCACACCGGGACTAGCGGGGGGATGGGGCACCGGGGAGCTGTTTTTT.

Details on this clone: It is unclear where the CDR3 begins or ends on the DNA, so no DNA is shown, and the CDR3 is as TCRdb lists it. This chain connects TRBV28 to TRBJ1-5. Germline CDR1 is MDHEN and CDR2 is SYDVKM. The CDR3 adds up to 13 amino acids, both ends counted. Here the CDR3 reads CASSSSGEQPQHF.

The chain joins TRBV5-4 to TRBJ2-7; D may be TRBD1 (7 bases). CDR3 size: 14 residues. V was trimmed by 3 bases and J by 4 bases, leaving 14 bases between them. Per the germline V gene, CDR1 is SGHNT and CDR2 is YYREEE (reference sequence). CDR3: CASSWGAGGYEQYF. In DNA form, the CDR3 reads TGTGCCAGCAGCTGGGGGGCAGGGGGGTACGAGCAGTACTTC.

The genes are TRBV19 and TRBJ2-3, with D possibly TRBD2 on 6 matching bases. Germline lookup yields CDR1 LNHDA and CDR2 SQIVND (reference sequence). The CDR3 runs to 14 residues. V was pared by 7 bases and J by 0 bases, with 11 bases between. The CDR3 protein is CASKPLASTDTQYF. DNA for the CDR3: TGTGCCAGTAAGCCCCTAGCGAGCACAGATACGCAGTATTTT.

This clone was seen more than once but under ten times. The rearrangement links TRBV19 to TRBJ1-6, with 8 bases identical to TRBD1. The trim removed 8 bases at V and 7 bases at J, leaving 13 bases unmatched. The CDR3 consists of 16 residues. Per germline, CDR1 LNHDA and CDR2 SQIVND (reference sequence). CDR3 region: CASFSGRQGRNSPLHF. In nucleotides, the CDR3 is TGTGCCAGTTTTTCCGGCCGACAGGGGAGGAATTCACCCCTCCACTTT.

V usage is TRBV6-5 and J usage is TRBJ1-6, with D possibly being TRBD1 (6 bases). This CDR3 is 13 amino acids long. Trimming took off 6 bases at V and 10 bases at J, with 13 bases between the two ends. The germline V gene encodes CDR1 MNHEY and CDR2 SVGAGI. CDR3 residues: CASRDTGLSPLHF. CDR3 coding DNA: TGTGCCAGCAGGGATACAGGGTTATCACCCCTCCACTTT.

V and J are TRBV5-1 and TRBJ1-5; a possible D gene is TRBD1 (6 bases). V shed 4 bases and J shed 6 bases, with 14 bases lying between them. CDR1 is SGHRS and CDR2 is YFSETQ in the germline V gene. This CDR3 is built from 14 residues. CDR3 nucleotides: TGCGCCAGCAGCCCGGGGGGGGCAAGTCAGCCCCAGCATTTT. Protein product: CASSPGGASQPQHF.

V usage is TRBV19 and J usage is TRBJ2-5, with a possible D match to TRBD1 (6 bases). Germline CDR1 reads LNHDA; CDR2 reads SQIVND (reference sequence). There are 15 residues in the CDR3. V lost 5 bases and J 5 bases, leaving 18 bases between the germline ends. The CDR3 sequence: CASSPDSLRGETQYF. The CDR3 DNA sequence: TGTGCCAGTAGTCCGGACAGTTTAAGGGGCGAGACCCAGTACTTC.

This clone was observed a single time. The CDR3 region is CASSISGGLNTEAFF. For the CDR3, the DNA is TGTGCCAGTAGTATTTCAGGGGGATTGAACACTGAAGCTTTCTTT. The genes are TRBV19 and TRBJ1-1, with TRBD1 identical over 7 bases. Germline assignment: CDR1 LNHDA and CDR2 SQIVND (reference sequence). This CDR3 spans 15 amino acids. The ends lost 3 bases at V and 0 bases at J; junction bases unmatched: 4.

The chain uses TRBV2 and TRBJ1-1; 9 bases line up with TRBD1. In germline, CDR1 is SNHLY, CDR2 FYNNEI. The CDR3 spans 15 residues. V gave up 7 bases and J gave up 0 bases; unmatched junction bases: 6. The CDR3 DNA is TGTGCCAGCAAAGGACAGGGGAATCTGAACACTGAAGCTTTCTTT. Its translation: CASKGQGNLNTEAFF.

The chain has TRBV5-8 and TRBJ2-6; 10 bases align to TRBD1. Germline-derived CDR1 and CDR2 are SGHTS and YDEGEE. This CDR3 has 17 amino acids. The V and J ends lost 5 bases and 1 base, in that order; junction bases with no gene match: 6. In DNA, the CDR3 is TGTGCCAGCAGGATGACAGGGGGCAGTTCTGGGGCCAACGTCCTGACTTTC. This sequence encodes CASRMTGGSSGANVLTF.

V usage is TRBV27 and J usage is TRBJ1-2; no clear D. Trimming removed 3 bases from V and 0 bases from J, with 5 bases in between. The CDR3 loop spans 13 amino acids. CDR1 MNHEY and CDR2 SMNVEV come from the germline V gene (reference sequence). CDR3 bases: TGTGCCAGCAGTTTGGCGGCTAACTATGGCTACACCTTC. It specifies CASSLAANYGYTF.